This TCR beta chain was identified during a study of blood T cell repertoires in COVID-19. Background on the study: Samples taken during acute and convalescent COVID-19 were collected in the United States, Italy and Spain.

Only in-frame clones appear in the TCRdb table, and some are missing; sequencing was by immunoSEQ multiplex PCR. In the table there are 88,000 or so clones, roughly 90% of which are singletons. Specimen: peripheral blood. The TCR sequence derives from a man aged 55 to 70 with acute or convalescent COVID-19.

The CDR3 DNA reads as TGTGCCAGCAATCTCCCGACTGAAGCTTTCTTT. Protein sequence: CASNLPTEAFF. The chain joins TRBV6-6 to TRBJ1-1; D not resolved. V was pared by 7 bases and J by 5 bases, with 8 bases between. The germline gives CDR1 MNHNY, CDR2 SVGAGI (reference sequence). CDR3 length: 11 amino acids.